One and the same sample provided the 18 T cell receptor beta chains below, sequenced in a study of blood T cell repertoires in COVID-19 (dated by TCRdb to the early 2020s). Library construction relied on the immunoSEQ multiplex PCR assay. TCRdb took over this immuneACCESS table, retaining in-frame rearrangements with V and J assigned. Such tables are incomplete; in checked studies, under half of the missing clones stem from an unresolved V gene, and the remainder is unexplained. Within this sample are a few hundred thousand clones, with about 88% of them counted one time only. Clones ranked in the top ten supply about 9.4% of the sample. Source material: peripheral blood. These receptor sequences come from a woman between 50 and 59 years old with COVID-19, enrolled during active disease.

The CDR3 nucleotides are TGTGCCAGTAGCCCGGGGATACAGGGATGGATTGGCTACACCTTC. This sequence encodes CASSPGIQGWIGYTF. The J gene is TRBJ1-2, the V gene TRBV19; possible D gene TRBD1, 6 bases. V was pared by 6 bases and J by 7 bases, with 21 bases between. CDR3 size: 15 residues. Germline V CDR1 and CDR2: LNHDA, SQIVND (reference sequence).

V is TRBV9 and J is TRBJ2-1, with 10 bases aligning to TRBD2. The CDR3 consists of 18 residues. V shed 0 bases and J 7 bases; nucleotides not matched to a gene: 13. Germline CDR1 SGDLS, CDR2 YYNGEE. The CDR3 loop is CASSVEGSGGPTGNEQFF. CDR3 DNA sequence: TGTGCCAGCAGCGTAGAGGGTAGCGGGGGGCCTACGGGAAATGAGCAGTTCTTC. Combining the CDR3 with reference TRBV9 and TRBJ2-1 gives the whole variable domain DSGVTQTPKHLITATGQRVTLRCSPRSGDLSVYWYQQSLDQGLQFLIQYYNGEERAKGNILERFSAQQFPDLHSELNLSSLELGDSALYFCASSVEGSGGPTGNEQFFGPGTRLTVL.

The chain has TRBV6-5 and TRBJ1-4; D unclear. V was pared by 6 bases and J by 4 bases, with 9 bases between. The CDR3 contains 13 residues. Germline V gene sequence: CDR1 MNHEY, CDR2 SVGAGI. The CDR3 DNA is TGTGCCAGCAGGAGAATATTTAATGAAAAACTGTTTTTT. It encodes CASRRIFNEKLFF.

This clone showed up just a few times. This chain connects TRBV9 to TRBJ2-2; TRBD2 is a possible D gene (6 bases). This CDR3 has 14 residues. V was clipped by 0 bases and J by 6 bases, with 9 bases between them. Germline assignment: CDR1 SGDLS and CDR2 YYNGEE. DNA for the CDR3: TGTGCCAGCAGCGTAGGCGGCGGGGCCGGGGAGCTGTTTTTT. Its translation: CASSVGGGAGELFF.

The gene calls are TRBV7-7 and TRBJ2-2; no clear D. The V gene's germline CDR1 is SSHAT and CDR2 FNYEAQ (reference sequence). The CDR3 covers 13 residues. V was cut by 5 bases and J by 1 base, with 5 bases left in between. This CDR3 is CASSPGNTGELFF. The CDR3 DNA reads TGTGCCAGCAGCCCCGGGAACACCGGGGAGCTGTTTTTT.

The chain employs TRBV19 and TRBJ2-7; D not resolved. CDR1 and CDR2 (germline): LNHDA, SQIVND (reference sequence). The CDR3 is made up of 13 amino acids. Trimming removed 1 base from V and 5 bases from J, with 9 bases in between. The CDR3 loop is CASSIVRGNEQYF. CDR3 sequence (DNA): TGTGCCAGTAGTATAGTAAGAGGAAACGAGCAGTACTTC.

The V call is TRBV6-5, the J call TRBJ1-2, with D possibly being TRBD1 (5 bases). Trimming shortened V by 2 bases and J by 0 bases, and 10 bases separated the two germline ends. The CDR3 totals 15 residues. The germline V gene has CDR1 MNHEY and CDR2 SVGAGI. The CDR3 bases are TGTGCCAGCAGTTACGGGGCGGAAGCTAACTATGGCTACACCTTC. Translation gives CASSYGAEANYGYTF.

The V gene is TRBV1, the J gene TRBJ1-3. TRBV1 counts as a pseudogene. The CDR3 totals 17 residues. CDR3 protein: CTSSQDLSGRSGNTIYF. The CDR3 bases are TGCACCAGCAGCCAAGATCTCAGCGGACGCTCTGGAAACACCATATATTTT.

The V gene is TRBV5-4, the J gene TRBJ2-5; D is perhaps TRBD1 (5 bases). This CDR3 is built from 14 residues. Trimming pared 1 base from V and 6 bases from J, leaving 13 bases between. The V gene's germline CDR1 is SGHNT and CDR2 YYREEE (reference sequence). As DNA, the CDR3 is TGTGCCAGCAGCTTGAAAGGGGCCCGGCAGACCCAGTACTTC. It codes for CASSLKGARQTQYF.

Remarks on this clone: A read error may produce the germline difference seen at one junction end. This chain uses TRBV2 with TRBJ1-2; no clear D gene. From germline, CDR1 is SNHLY and CDR2 FYNNEI. This CDR3 is built from 10 residues. The CDR3 DNA is TGTGCCAGCAGTGATGACAACCACAACTTC. Its protein product is CASSDDNHNF.

In DNA, the CDR3 is TGTGCCAGCAGTTCACAGGGCCCACCCTATGGCTACACCTTC. Its translation: CASSSQGPPYGYTF. The chain carries TRBV28 and TRBJ1-2, with D tentatively TRBD1 (6 bases). The length of the CDR3 is 14 residues. V was pared by 4 bases and J by 4 bases, with 13 bases between. Germline V lookup: CDR1 MDHEN, CDR2 SYDVKM.

This clone has only one observation. DNA of the CDR3: TGTGCCATCAGTGGGGCAGGGAAGGACAATTCACCCCTCCACTTT. This encodes CAISGAGKDNSPLHF. This chain links TRBV10-3 with TRBJ1-6, with a weak D call TRBD1 (5 bases). CDR3 size: 15 residues. V gave up 4 bases and J gave up 7 bases, with 14 bases separating them. Germline loops: CDR1 ENHRY, CDR2 SYGVKD.

The chain carries TRBV5-1 and TRBJ1-1; TRBD1 agrees at 7 bases. V was pared by 2 bases and J by 0 bases, with 1 base of the junction left unmatched. CDR3 length equals 14 residues. CDR1 is SGHRS and CDR2 is YFSETQ in the germline V gene. CDR3 sequence reads: CASSLGTVNTEAFF. CDR3 coding DNA: TGCGCCAGCAGCTTAGGGACAGTGAACACTGAAGCTTTCTTT.

This rearrangement joins TRBV5-1 to TRBJ1-4; D ambiguous. This CDR3 is built from 13 residues. V lost 0 bases, J lost 13 bases, and 13 bases lay in between. Germline V lookup: CDR1 SGHRS, CDR2 YFSETQ. The CDR3 spells CASSLDASTGLFF. In DNA, the CDR3 is TGCGCCAGCAGCTTGGACGCGTCAACGGGACTGTTTTTT.

This clone has only a few counts. This chain links TRBV7-8 with TRBJ2-3; 14 bases are a match to TRBD2. The trim removed 5 bases at V and 6 bases at J, leaving 4 bases unmatched. CDR3 length equals 15 residues. In germline, CDR1 is SGHVS, CDR2 FQNEAQ. The CDR3 protein is CASSLGLAGADTQYF. CDR3 coding DNA: TGTGCCAGCAGCCTGGGACTAGCGGGAGCGGATACGCAGTATTTT.

This chain's CDR3 is CAVRDFGNEQFF. CDR3 nucleotides: TGTGCCGTCCGGGATTTTGGGAATGAGCAGTTCTTC. The chain has TRBV19 and TRBJ2-1; tentative D call: TRBD2 (5 bases). This CDR3 contains 12 residues. V was shortened by 11 bases and J by 7 bases, with 15 bases between the two germline ends. The germline gives CDR1 LNHDA, CDR2 SQIVND (reference sequence). The whole variable domain, remainder taken from reference TRBV19 and TRBJ2-1, is DGGITQSPKYLFRKEGQNVTLSCEQNLNHDAMYWYRQDPGQGLRLIYYSQIVNDFQKGDIAEGYSVSREKKESFPLTVTSAQKNPTAFYLCAVRDFGNEQFFGPGTRLTVL.

The chain has TRBV2 and TRBJ2-3; TRBD2 matches at 8 bases. The CDR3 consists of 15 residues. With 4 bases clipped from V and 3 bases from J, the junction kept 6 bases outside the gene matches. The germline gives CDR1 SNHLY, CDR2 FYNNEI. This CDR3 reads CASSVGGGYTDTQYF. Here the CDR3 DNA reads TGTGCCAGCAGTGTAGGCGGGGGGTATACAGATACGCAGTATTTT.

The table lists this clone with a count of one. V gene TRBV6-5 combines with J gene TRBJ2-2; tentative D call: TRBD1 (6 bases). V was shortened by 6 bases and J by 4 bases, with 9 bases between the two germline ends. The CDR3 is made up of 13 amino acids. The V gene's germline CDR1 is MNHEY and CDR2 SVGAGI. The chain's CDR3 is CASRGQTTGELFF. Written as DNA, the CDR3 is TGTGCCAGCAGAGGACAGACCACCGGGGAGCTGTTTTTT.